The rows below give T cell receptor beta chains drawn from one sample of a study of T cell responses to AZD1222 COVID-19 vaccine. The protocol was immunoSEQ multiplex PCR, while the TCRdb copy is restricted to in-frame clones and leaves out a portion. The sample holds some 170,000 clones; roughly 94% are singletons and the top ten take about 4.5%. The source material was peripheral blood, sampled on day 0 of MenACWY control vaccination. The receptors originated from an adult in good health. Each CDR3 is given with its conserved first and last residue. The D gene is left open where the match is weak. Clone size is stated in some rows and not others, as once, few, many or a class when expanded.

clone size,D gene,V gene,J gene,CDR3 protein,CDR3 DNA
.,.,TRBV28,TRBJ2-2,CASSPQVAGELFF,TGTGCCAGCAGCCCCCAGGTTGCCGGGGAGCTGTTTTTT
.,.,TRBV10-3,TRBJ1-1,CAISELGPEAFF,TGTGCCATCAGTGAATTAGGCCCTGAAGCTTTCTTT
once,.,TRBV19,TRBJ2-1,CASSMSPDFEQFF,TGTGCCAGTAGTATGAGTCCTGACTTCGAGCAGTTCTTC
.,TRBD1,TRBV19,TRBJ2-2,CASIGTVTGELFF,TGTGCCAGTATCGGGACAGTTACCGGGGAGCTGTTTTTT
.,.,TRBV25-1,TRBJ1-6,CASSNQGLGNSPLHF,TGTGCCAGCAGTAACCAGGGATTAGGGAATTCACCCCTCCACTTT
.,TRBD1,TRBV19,TRBJ1-2,CASSMGQGAGGYTF,TGTGCCAGTAGTATGGGACAGGGGGCTGGTGGCTACACCTTC
.,.,TRBV7-9,TRBJ2-1,CASSRDPVEQFF,TGTGCCAGCAGCCGGGACCCGGTTGAGCAGTTCTTC
once,.,TRBV15,TRBJ1-1,CATSREARTGEAFF,TGTGCCACCAGCAGAGAGGCCAGGACGGGTGAAGCTTTCTTT
.,.,TRBV5-1,TRBJ2-1,CASSPDGASAYNEQFF,TGCGCCAGCAGCCCGGATGGAGCTAGCGCCTACAATGAGCAGTTCTTC
.,.,TRBV19,TRBJ1-4,CASSTRGDNYEKLFF,TGTGCCAGTAGTACCCGGGGGGACAATTATGAAAAACTGTTTTTT
.,.,TRBV28,TRBJ1-4,CASSSPMGNEKLFF,TGTGCCAGCAGTTCCCCGATGGGGAACGAAAAACTGTTTTTT
.,.,TRBV7-8,TRBJ2-5,CASSLGGREETQYF,TGTGCCAGCAGCTTAGGCGGCAGGGAAGAGACCCAGTACTTC
.,.,TRBV10-2,TRBJ2-1,CASRRDSNPYNEQFF,TGCGCCAGCCGACGGGACTCCAATCCCTACAATGAGCAGTTCTTC
.,.,TRBV9,TRBJ2-2,CASSVSGTRPAGELFF,TGTGCCAGCAGCGTATCCGGGACGCGGCCGGCCGGGGAGCTGTTTTTT
.,TRBD2,TRBV3-1/TRBV3-2,TRBJ2-1,CASSQIAGLAGAAEQFF,TGTGCCAGCAGCCAAATCGCCGGACTAGCGGGAGCCGCTGAGCAGTTCTTC
.,.,TRBV4-1,TRBJ1-4,CASSRRSLTNEKLFF,TGCGCCAGCAGCCGCAGGAGTTTAACTAATGAAAAACTGTTTTTT
.,TRBD2,TRBV9,TRBJ2-1,CASSLQGGGNEQFF,TGTGCCAGCAGCCTTCAAGGCGGGGGCAATGAGCAGTTCTTC
.,TRBD1,TRBV4-2,TRBJ1-3,CASSQERTGTLGNTIYF,TGTGCCAGCAGCCAGGAGCGGACAGGGACCCTTGGAAACACCATATATTTT
.,TRBD2,TRBV7-2,TRBJ2-7,CASSFRGRSVGEQYF,TGTGCCAGCAGCTTTCGCGGGAGGTCGGTGGGTGAGCAGTACTTC
.,.,TRBV11-2,TRBJ1-1,CASSLLATNTEAFF,TGTGCCAGCAGCTTATTAGCGACCAACACTGAAGCTTTCTTT
.,.,TRBV19,TRBJ2-5,CASSIVGGGETQYF,TGTGCCAGTAGTATTGTGGGGGGCGGAGAGACCCAGTACTTC
.,.,TRBV19,TRBJ1-5,CASSQTGNSNQPQHF,TGTGCCAGTAGTCAGACGGGCAATAGCAATCAGCCCCAGCATTTT
.,TRBD2,TRBV2,TRBJ2-1,CASRDGGGPRNEQFF,TGTGCCAGCCGAGATGGGGGAGGGCCCAGGAATGAGCAGTTCTTC
.,.,TRBV4-2,TRBJ1-6,CASSQGLADPDSPLHF,TGTGCCAGCAGCCAAGGGTTGGCAGACCCGGATTCACCCCTCCACTTT
.,TRBD1,TRBV18,TRBJ1-1,CASSSKSGTAFTEAFF,TGTGCCAGCTCATCCAAGTCCGGGACAGCTTTCACTGAAGCTTTCTTT
.,TRBD1,TRBV7-8,TRBJ1-1,CASKSTGDARDTEAFF,TGTGCCAGCAAATCCACAGGGGATGCGAGGGACACTGAAGCTTTCTTT
.,.,TRBV18,TRBJ2-1,CASSPSGTGVTNEQFF,TGTGCCAGCTCACCAAGCGGGACAGGAGTTACCAATGAGCAGTTCTTC
.,TRBD2,TRBV24-1,TRBJ2-1,CATSDPTSSGVRNEQFF,TGTGCCACCAGTGACCCTACCTCTAGCGGAGTCAGGAATGAGCAGTTCTTC
.,.,TRBV28,TRBJ1-2,CASSLRGLGYTF,TGTGCCAGCAGTTTACGAGGATTAGGCTACACCTTC
.,.,TRBV28,TRBJ2-1,CASEGRRNNEQFF,TGTGCCAGCGAGGGACGTCGAAACAATGAGCAGTTCTTC
.,.,TRBV4-2,TRBJ1-2,CASSQEGGAGYGYTF,TGTGCCAGCAGCCAAGAGGGGGGCGCCGGCTATGGCTACACCTTC
few,.,TRBV14,TRBJ1-5,CASSQDLAAGWVNGNQPQHF,TGTGCCAGCAGCCAAGATCTTGCGGCAGGGTGGGTAAATGGCAATCAGCCCCAGCATTTT
.,.,TRBV13,TRBJ2-5,CASSLGTGEETQYF,TGTGCCAGCAGCTTAGGTACAGGAGAAGAGACCCAGTACTTC
.,.,TRBV7-2,TRBJ1-6,CASSYRDRNSPLHF,TGTGCCAGCAGCTACCGGGACCGAAATTCACCCCTCCACTTT
.,TRBD1,TRBV2,TRBJ2-7,CASSEGALTGTGYEQYF,TGTGCCAGCAGTGAGGGGGCCCTAACCGGGACAGGCTACGAGCAGTACTTC
.,.,TRBV21-1,TRBJ1-1,CASSKLMNGNTEAFF,TGTGCCAGCAGCAAATTAATGAACGGTAACACTGAAGCTTTCTTT
.,TRBD2,TRBV19,TRBJ2-2,CASSIWASGSITGELFF,TGTGCCAGTAGTATATGGGCTAGCGGGAGTATTACCGGGGAGCTGTTTTTT
.,.,TRBV4-2,TRBJ1-1,CASSQAQAGMNTEAFF,TGTGCCAGCAGCCAAGCTCAGGCGGGGATGAACACTGAAGCTTTCTTT
.,.,TRBV7-2,TRBJ2-7,CASSQDSKGYYEQYF,TGTGCCAGCAGCCAAGATTCGAAGGGATACTACGAGCAGTACTTC
.,TRBD1,TRBV10-1,TRBJ2-5,CASSDRTGVRETQYF,TGCGCCAGCAGTGATAGGACAGGAGTAAGGGAGACCCAGTACTTC
.,.,TRBV7-7,TRBJ2-3,CASSMGTSADTQYF,TGTGCTAGCAGCATGGGGACCAGCGCAGATACGCAGTATTTT
.,.,TRBV7-8,TRBJ1-5,CASSLAGQGPQPQHF,TGTGCCAGCAGCTTAGCGGGGCAGGGGCCTCAGCCCCAGCATTTT
.,.,TRBV29-1,TRBJ2-1,CSVSAGRNEQFF,TGCAGCGTTTCTGCGGGACGCAATGAGCAGTTCTTC
.,.,TRBV27,TRBJ2-2,CPQLGPGELFF,TGTCCCCAGCTAGGCCCCGGGGAGCTGTTTTTT
.,TRBD1,TRBV19,TRBJ2-7,CASRLNGQGLLQQYF,TGTGCCAGTAGACTAAACGGACAGGGGCTGCTTCAGCAGTACTTC
.,TRBD1,TRBV6-5,TRBJ1-2,CASSRTGGYGYTF,TGTGCCAGCAGTCGGACAGGGGGCTATGGCTACACCTTC
.,TRBD1,TRBV28,TRBJ2-7,CASSLYPGGALESEQYF,TGTGCCAGCAGTTTATATCCAGGGGGCGCCCTGGAATCCGAGCAGTACTTC
.,.,TRBV7-9,TRBJ1-2,CASSNFIGLRGYGYTF,TGTGCCAGCAGTAATTTCATCGGACTAAGGGGTTATGGCTACACCTTC
.,.,TRBV5-1,TRBJ1-1,CASSPWDNLNTEAFF,TGCGCCAGCAGCCCTTGGGACAACTTGAACACTGAAGCTTTCTTT
.,TRBD1,TRBV7-2,TRBJ1-6,CASSQRTGSYNSPLHF,TGTGCCAGCAGCCAAAGGACAGGGAGCTATAATTCACCCCTCCACTTT